This T cell receptor (beta chain) originates from a study of resident and recirculating memory T cells in vitiligo (dated by TCRdb to the late 2010s). General notes on the study: For TCR beta sequencing, each of a few stable vitiligo patients provided PBMCs along with epidermis taken by shave biopsy from two lesional and two nonlesional sites. Without cell sorting, samples were homogenized immediately before genomic DNA was extracted using the Qiagen DNeasy Blood & Tissue Kit. The goal of the human TCR beta sequencing was to check whether lesional vitiligo skin contained specific clones that differed from the clones found in nonlesional skin and blood. Findings and caveats that apply to the study as a whole: Because TCR sequences were not shared across biopsy sites or across patients, the findings suggest that different lesions are infiltrated by different T cell clones, a pattern described as private specificity. Clonality was not the same from one vitiligo lesion to another, and no unique dominant TCR clone turned up. Overlap and correlation analysis showed no significant repertoire overlap between biopsies except for each lesion with itself, even within a single patient. Mechanistic studies in the future are needed to assess how much the detected T cell clones and the human Trm pools versus Tcm pools each contribute.

The immunoSEQ hsTCRB kit was used to amplify TCR beta chains from genomic DNA. Sequencing of TCR beta libraries was performed on an Illumina MiSeq instrument by the immunoSEQ service. On the authors' methods: Repertoire data were analyzed with the immunoSEQ Analyzer. What TCRdb holds here is the immuneACCESS table cut down to in-frame rearrangements. Part of the clones is not present; checked against another copy, under half of the missing clones reflect an unresolved V gene, and the others are unexplained. The DNA gave D and trimming, while V, J and clone size come from that table. The sample table holds about 42,000 clones, of which 85% to 95% were seen once. The ten largest clones take up 4.5% of the sample. Points on this clone: Its recognized antigen is unknown. Base qualities are not recorded, but no much larger clone differs from it by a single base.

Vitiligo was considered stable when no change in lesions had been observed over the previous 6 months. To count as stable, patients also needed to show no confetti depigmentation, which is a clinical sign of active vitiligo. Anyone who had been treated within the previous three months was excluded from the study. PBMCs were isolated from heparinized blood by Ficoll density gradient centrifugation and were subsequently flash-frozen. Inclusive of the bounding cysteine and phenylalanine, the CDR3 is 13 residues long. The entry retains the CDR3 DNA only, 39 bases that are in frame from base 1. From V the trimming removes 6 bases and from J it removes 3 bases, while the gene matches leave 1 base of the junction unaccounted for. CDR1 and CDR2, per the germline V gene (reference sequence), are MNHNY and SVGAGI.

Sequenced sample: blood. The sequence links TRBV6-6 to TRBJ2-3, with 9 central nucleotides matching TRBD1. The receptor's source is a male donor with vitiligo. CDR3 loop: CASSGQGTDTQYF. The DNA sequence follows: TGTGCCAGCAGCGGACAGGGGACAGATACGCAGTATTTT.